This T cell receptor beta chain comes out of a study of T cells after yellow fever vaccination. Study-wide results and limits: In FACS-sorted repertoires, abundant clonotypes from the bulk population could appear as contaminants.

TCRdb ran MiXCR on the 5' RACE reads and lists one entry per CDR3 protein. Of roughly 340,000 distinct CDR3 sequences listed, approximately 9% were seen once; the top ten hold 18%. Many counts were recorded for this clonotype. Its cognate antigen is unknown. Germline values: CDR1 KGHSH, CDR2 LQKENI. Trimming removed 4 bases from V and 0 bases from J, with 9 bases in between. This CDR3 is built from 15 residues. The genes are TRBV18 and TRBJ2-2, with a possible D match to TRBD1 (6 bases). This specimen was PBMCs, taken on the day of the first yellow fever vaccination. This receptor was obtained from a man aged 18 to 30 who received the YFV17D yellow fever vaccine. CDR3 in amino acids: CASSQGHTNTGELFF. The CDR3 nucleotides are TGTGCCAGCTCACAGGGACACACGAACACCGGGGAGCTGTTTTTT.